This T cell receptor beta chain was sequenced for a study of CD8 T cells in Susac syndrome. V was trimmed by 4 bases and J by 3 bases, leaving 12 bases between them. Germline loops: CDR1 SEHNR, CDR2 FQNEAQ (reference sequence). The CDR3 runs 15 residues. Reverse transcription used roughly 0.45 to 1 ug RNA and random hexamers. Amplification of TCR beta CDR3 was carried out by immunoSEQ multiplex PCR, which covered 54 Vbeta and 13 Jbeta segments. TCRdb redid the calling of the immunoSEQ multiplex PCR reads with MiXCR, one entry per CDR3 protein. The repertoire has approximately 120,000 distinct CDR3 sequences, approximately 89% of them found once; the top ten carry around 0.24%. TCR beta from blood CD8+ and CD4+ T cells was sequenced. The multiple sclerosis controls were treatment-naive patients, and their relapsing-remitting disease was stable or active.

This receptor was identified in a human donor with multiple sclerosis. The chain is built from TRBV7-9 and TRBJ2-2; tentative D call: TRBD2 (5 bases). The sequencing sample was made of CD8+ T cells from PBMCs. CDR3 in amino acids: CASSSEAQDTGELFF. The CDR3 DNA reads TGTGCCAGCAGCTCGGAGGCGCAGGACACCGGGGAGCTGTTTTTT.